Listed below are T cell receptor beta chains from one sample, sequenced in a study of blood T cell repertoires in COVID-19. Measured with immunoSEQ multiplex PCR; TCRdb has only the in-frame clones, and not every one. The sample has some 64,000 clones; roughly three quarters are singletons. The sample was peripheral blood. These TCRs come from a woman between 55 and 75 years old with acute or convalescent COVID-19. Each CDR3 is given with its conserved first and last residue. Each record gives: clone size, V gene, J gene, D gene, CDR3 protein, CDR3 DNA. A D gene is named only where the DNA matches it firmly. Size is stated for part of the rows, as once, few or many counts, or as a class when the clone is expanded.

clone_size: few
v_call: TRBV29-1
j_call: TRBJ2-1
d_call: .
cdr3_aa: CSVLRVTAYNEQFF
cdr3_nt: TGCAGCGTCCTTCGGGTCACCGCCTACAATGAGCAGTTCTTC

clone_size: .
v_call: TRBV12-3/TRBV12-4
j_call: TRBJ1-1
d_call: .
cdr3_aa: CASSLKLLEAFF
cdr3_nt: TGTGCCAGCAGTTTAAAGCTTCTTGAAGCTTTCTTT

clone_size: once
v_call: TRBV5-6
j_call: TRBJ2-7
d_call: .
cdr3_aa: CASSLGDGLYEQYF
cdr3_nt: TGTGCCAGCAGCTTAGGCGACGGACTCTACGAGCAGTACTTC

clone_size: once
v_call: TRBV11-2
j_call: TRBJ1-1
d_call: .
cdr3_aa: CASSLWGPEGAFF
cdr3_nt: TGTGCCAGCAGCTTATGGGGGCCCGAAGGAGCTTTCTTT

clone_size: .
v_call: TRBV18
j_call: TRBJ1-5
d_call: .
cdr3_aa: CASSPRTEGGPQHF
cdr3_nt: TGTGCCAGCTCACCAAGGACGGAGGGTGGTCCCCAGCATTTT

clone_size: .
v_call: TRBV7-8
j_call: TRBJ2-6
d_call: .
cdr3_aa: CASSVRGLSSGANVLTF
cdr3_nt: TGTGCCAGCAGCGTCCGGGGACTCAGCTCTGGGGCCAACGTCCTGACTTTC

clone_size: .
v_call: TRBV27
j_call: TRBJ2-3
d_call: TRBD2
cdr3_aa: CASSLPPISSGGVDTQYF
cdr3_nt: TGTGCCAGCAGTTTACCCCCCATATCGAGCGGGGGGGTCGATACGCAGTATTTT

clone_size: many
v_call: TRBV28
j_call: TRBJ1-2
d_call: .
cdr3_aa: CASSLAPEDSRGYTF
cdr3_nt: TGTGCCAGCAGTTTGGCGCCGGAGGACTCCCGCGGCTACACCTTC

clone_size: .
v_call: TRBV3-1/TRBV3-2
j_call: TRBJ2-7
d_call: TRBD1
cdr3_aa: CASSQGTGNEQYF
cdr3_nt: TGTGCCAGCAGCCAAGGGACAGGGAACGAGCAGTACTTC

clone_size: few
v_call: TRBV2
j_call: TRBJ1-4
d_call: .
cdr3_aa: CASRYWGGFNEKLFF
cdr3_nt: TGTGCCAGCAGATATTGGGGGGGGTTTAATGAAAAACTGTTTTTT

clone_size: .
v_call: TRBV27
j_call: TRBJ1-1
d_call: .
cdr3_aa: CASSLRDYTEAFF
cdr3_nt: TGTGCCAGCAGTTTAAGGGACTACACTGAAGCTTTCTTT

clone_size: .
v_call: TRBV7-9
j_call: TRBJ2-1
d_call: TRBD2
cdr3_aa: CASSPRGRDEQFF
cdr3_nt: TGTGCCAGCAGCCCACGGGGGAGGGATGAGCAGTTCTTC

clone_size: .
v_call: TRBV6-2/TRBV6-3
j_call: TRBJ2-2
d_call: TRBD1
cdr3_aa: CASSYSWTGSDTGELFF
cdr3_nt: TGTGCCAGCAGTTACTCCTGGACAGGGAGTGACACCGGGGAGCTGTTTTTT

clone_size: .
v_call: TRBV19
j_call: TRBJ1-6
d_call: .
cdr3_aa: CASSMEGTSSYNSPLHF
cdr3_nt: TGTGCCAGTAGTATGGAGGGGACGAGCTCCTATAATTCACCCCTCCACTTT

clone_size: .
v_call: TRBV12-5
j_call: TRBJ2-7
d_call: TRBD1
cdr3_aa: CASASGQGGDEQYF
cdr3_nt: TGTGCTAGTGCCTCAGGACAGGGTGGCGACGAGCAGTACTTC

clone_size: few
v_call: TRBV5-1
j_call: TRBJ2-3
d_call: TRBD2
cdr3_aa: CATGTSGASTDTQYF
cdr3_nt: TGCGCCACCGGGACTAGCGGGGCTAGCACAGATACGCAGTATTTT

clone_size: once
v_call: TRBV4-2
j_call: TRBJ2-2
d_call: TRBD2
cdr3_aa: CASSPASGGANTGELFF
cdr3_nt: TGTGCCAGCAGCCCGGCCAGCGGGGGGGCGAACACCGGGGAGCTGTTTTTT

clone_size: .
v_call: TRBV28
j_call: TRBJ2-7
d_call: .
cdr3_aa: CASSALQGGSYEQYF
cdr3_nt: TGTGCCAGCAGTGCTCTCCAGGGAGGCTCCTACGAGCAGTACTTC

clone_size: .
v_call: TRBV5-4
j_call: TRBJ1-4
d_call: TRBD1
cdr3_aa: CASSRTGGRTNEKLFF
cdr3_nt: TGTGCCAGCAGCCGTACAGGGGGCAGAACTAATGAAAAACTGTTTTTT

clone_size: .
v_call: TRBV6-5
j_call: TRBJ1-6
d_call: .
cdr3_aa: CASSYRQKSPLHF
cdr3_nt: TGTGCCAGCAGTTACCGACAGAAATCACCCCTCCACTTT

clone_size: .
v_call: TRBV5-4
j_call: TRBJ2-2
d_call: .
cdr3_aa: CASSRPWQGNGELFF
cdr3_nt: TGTGCCAGCAGTCGGCCGTGGCAGGGGAACGGGGAGCTGTTTTTT

clone_size: .
v_call: TRBV7-9
j_call: TRBJ1-1
d_call: .
cdr3_aa: CASSLGAWNTEAFF
cdr3_nt: TGTGCCAGCAGCTTAGGGGCATGGAACACTGAAGCTTTCTTT

clone_size: .
v_call: TRBV7-3
j_call: TRBJ2-1
d_call: .
cdr3_aa: CASSLDIGSYNEQFF
cdr3_nt: TGTGCCAGCAGCTTAGACATAGGCTCCTACAATGAGCAGTTCTTC

clone_size: .
v_call: TRBV15
j_call: TRBJ1-1
d_call: TRBD1
cdr3_aa: CATSRDRTGEEAFF
cdr3_nt: TGTGCCACCAGCAGAGACCGAACAGGGGAAGAGGCTTTCTTT

clone_size: .
v_call: TRBV19
j_call: TRBJ2-3
d_call: .
cdr3_aa: CASSPRLQTATDTQYF
cdr3_nt: TGTGCCAGTAGTCCTAGACTCCAAACCGCCACAGATACGCAGTATTTT

clone_size: .
v_call: TRBV6-5
j_call: TRBJ1-1
d_call: TRBD1
cdr3_aa: CASSNRDRVLTEAFF
cdr3_nt: TGTGCCAGCAGTAACCGGGACAGGGTTCTCACTGAAGCTTTCTTT

clone_size: .
v_call: TRBV28
j_call: TRBJ2-5
d_call: TRBD1
cdr3_aa: CASSPGGTVETQYF
cdr3_nt: TGTGCCAGCAGTCCAGGGGGAACAGTAGAGACCCAGTACTTC

clone_size: .
v_call: TRBV18
j_call: TRBJ2-2
d_call: .
cdr3_aa: CASSPGQFLELFF
cdr3_nt: TGTGCCAGCTCACCCGGACAGTTCTTAGAGCTGTTTTTT

clone_size: .
v_call: TRBV5-1
j_call: TRBJ2-7
d_call: .
cdr3_aa: CASSSDYRRRYEQYF
cdr3_nt: TGCGCCAGCAGCTCCGATTACAGGAGACGATACGAGCAGTACTTC

clone_size: .
v_call: TRBV6-5
j_call: TRBJ2-7
d_call: TRBD1
cdr3_aa: CASNLGQLYEQYF
cdr3_nt: TGTGCCAGCAATCTGGGACAGCTCTACGAGCAGTACTTC

clone_size: once
v_call: TRBV6-1
j_call: TRBJ1-1
d_call: .
cdr3_aa: CASSDPPVNTEAFF
cdr3_nt: TGTGCCAGCAGTGATCCCCCAGTGAACACTGAAGCTTTCTTT

clone_size: .
v_call: TRBV19
j_call: TRBJ2-3
d_call: TRBD1
cdr3_aa: CASRRQGPAADTQYF
cdr3_nt: TGTGCCAGTAGGCGACAGGGGCCAGCCGCAGATACGCAGTATTTT

clone_size: .
v_call: TRBV11-2
j_call: TRBJ2-7
d_call: .
cdr3_aa: CASSLIGDRIYEQYF
cdr3_nt: TGTGCCAGCAGCTTAATAGGAGACAGGATCTACGAGCAGTACTTC

clone_size: .
v_call: TRBV7-3
j_call: TRBJ2-3
d_call: .
cdr3_aa: CASSPPSDTQYF
cdr3_nt: TGTGCCAGCAGCCCCCCTTCAGATACGCAGTATTTT

clone_size: .
v_call: TRBV19
j_call: TRBJ2-1
d_call: .
cdr3_aa: CASSIPTVRYNEQFF
cdr3_nt: TGTGCCAGTAGTATTCCAACGGTTCGCTACAATGAGCAGTTCTTC

clone_size: .
v_call: TRBV5-6
j_call: TRBJ2-5
d_call: .
cdr3_aa: CASSRLGGQETQYF
cdr3_nt: TGTGCCAGCAGCCGACTTGGAGGGCAAGAGACCCAGTACTTC

clone_size: .
v_call: TRBV29-1
j_call: TRBJ1-2
d_call: TRBD1
cdr3_aa: CSVDRDREVYGYTF
cdr3_nt: TGCAGCGTGGACCGGGACAGGGAAGTATATGGCTACACCTTC

clone_size: once
v_call: TRBV5-6
j_call: TRBJ2-7
d_call: TRBD1
cdr3_aa: CASSLVGQAYEQYF
cdr3_nt: TGTGCCAGCAGCTTGGTGGGACAGGCCTACGAGCAGTACTTC

clone_size: .
v_call: TRBV10-2
j_call: TRBJ1-6
d_call: TRBD1
cdr3_aa: CAIQDRAYNSPLHF
cdr3_nt: TGCGCCATCCAAGACAGGGCCTATAATTCACCCCTCCACTTT

clone_size: .
v_call: TRBV27
j_call: TRBJ2-1
d_call: TRBD1
cdr3_aa: CASSKGGWNEQFF
cdr3_nt: TGTGCCAGCAGTAAAGGGGGCTGGAATGAGCAGTTCTTC

clone_size: .
v_call: TRBV5-4
j_call: TRBJ1-4
d_call: TRBD1
cdr3_aa: CASSPDRVEKLFF
cdr3_nt: TGTGCCAGCAGCCCCGACAGGGTGGAAAAACTGTTTTTT

clone_size: .
v_call: TRBV5-1
j_call: TRBJ2-3
d_call: TRBD2
cdr3_aa: CASSSTLAGVRTDTQYF
cdr3_nt: TGCGCCAGCAGCTCCACCCTAGCGGGGGTACGCACAGATACGCAGTATTTT

clone_size: once
v_call: TRBV29-1
j_call: TRBJ2-7
d_call: TRBD2
cdr3_aa: CSVSPRLAIHEQYF
cdr3_nt: TGCAGCGTCAGCCCCCGACTAGCGATCCACGAGCAGTACTTC

clone_size: .
v_call: TRBV5-4
j_call: TRBJ1-2
d_call: .
cdr3_aa: CASSLDGFGYTF
cdr3_nt: TGTGCCAGCAGCTTGGACGGGTTTGGCTACACCTTC

clone_size: once
v_call: TRBV19
j_call: TRBJ2-1
d_call: .
cdr3_aa: CASSIRLGTYNEQFF
cdr3_nt: TGTGCCAGTAGTATCCGACTAGGGACCTACAATGAGCAGTTCTTC

clone_size: .
v_call: TRBV2
j_call: TRBJ1-5
d_call: .
cdr3_aa: CASRDEIGGSNQPQHF
cdr3_nt: TGTGCCAGCAGAGACGAGATCGGGGGGTCGAATCAGCCCCAGCATTTT

clone_size: once
v_call: TRBV4-3
j_call: TRBJ1-1
d_call: TRBD1
cdr3_aa: CASSHTTGLTEAFF
cdr3_nt: TGCGCCAGCAGCCATACGACAGGGCTCACTGAAGCTTTCTTT

clone_size: few
v_call: TRBV19
j_call: TRBJ2-3
d_call: TRBD1
cdr3_aa: CASRRTGGTDTQYF
cdr3_nt: TGTGCCAGTAGGCGGACAGGGGGCACAGATACGCAGTATTTT

clone_size: .
v_call: TRBV6-5
j_call: TRBJ1-1
d_call: .
cdr3_aa: CASSLGGTAFF
cdr3_nt: TGTGCCAGCAGTCTTGGGGGGACAGCTTTCTTT

clone_size: .
v_call: TRBV5-4
j_call: TRBJ1-2
d_call: TRBD1
cdr3_aa: CASSLDRGYGYTF
cdr3_nt: TGTGCCAGCAGCTTGGACAGGGGATATGGCTACACCTTC

clone_size: .
v_call: TRBV21-1
j_call: TRBJ2-1
d_call: .
cdr3_aa: CADPGPGDTHNEQFF
cdr3_nt: TGTGCCGATCCAGGCCCAGGGGACACCCACAATGAGCAGTTCTTC